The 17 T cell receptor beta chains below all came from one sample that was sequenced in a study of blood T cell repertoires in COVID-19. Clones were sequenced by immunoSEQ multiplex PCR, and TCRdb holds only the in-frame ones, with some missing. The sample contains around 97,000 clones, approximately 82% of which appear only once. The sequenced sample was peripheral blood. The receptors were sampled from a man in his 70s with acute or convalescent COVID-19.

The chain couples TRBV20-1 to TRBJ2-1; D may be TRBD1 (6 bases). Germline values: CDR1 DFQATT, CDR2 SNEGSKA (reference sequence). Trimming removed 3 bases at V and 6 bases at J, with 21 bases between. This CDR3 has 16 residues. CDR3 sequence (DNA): TGCAGTGCTAGTCGGACAGCTCCCGGGGTGGGCAATGAGCAGTTCTTC. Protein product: CSASRTAPGVGNEQFF.

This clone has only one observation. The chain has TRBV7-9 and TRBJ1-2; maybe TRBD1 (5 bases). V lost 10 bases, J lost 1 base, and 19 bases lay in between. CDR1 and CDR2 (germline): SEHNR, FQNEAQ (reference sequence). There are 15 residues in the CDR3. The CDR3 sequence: CAMQGPSPDNYGYTF. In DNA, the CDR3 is TGTGCCATGCAGGGCCCGTCGCCCGATAACTATGGCTACACCTTC.

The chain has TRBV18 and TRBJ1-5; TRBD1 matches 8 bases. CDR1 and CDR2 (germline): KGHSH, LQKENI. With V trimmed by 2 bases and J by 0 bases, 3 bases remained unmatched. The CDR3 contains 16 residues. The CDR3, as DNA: TGTGCCAGCTCACCATTTGGGACAGGTAGCAATCAGCCCCAGCATTTT. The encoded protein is CASSPFGTGSNQPQHF. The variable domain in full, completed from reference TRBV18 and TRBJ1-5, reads NAGVMQNPRHLVRRRGQEARLRCSPMKGHSHVYWYRQLPEEGLKFMVYLQKENIIDESGMPKERFSAEFPKEGPSILRIQQVVRGDSAAYFCASSPFGTGSNQPQHFGDGTRLSIL.

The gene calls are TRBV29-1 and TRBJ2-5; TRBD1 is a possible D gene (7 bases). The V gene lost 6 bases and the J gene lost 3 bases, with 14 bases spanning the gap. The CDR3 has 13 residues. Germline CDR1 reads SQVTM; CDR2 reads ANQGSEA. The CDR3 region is CSVHQGGEETQYF. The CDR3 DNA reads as TGCAGCGTGCATCAGGGGGGAGAAGAGACCCAGTACTTC. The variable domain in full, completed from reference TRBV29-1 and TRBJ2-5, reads SAVISQKPSRDICQRGTSLTIQCQVDSQVTMMFWYRQQPGQSLTLIATANQGSEATYESGFVIDKFPISRPNLTFSTLTVSNMSPEDSSIYLCSVHQGGEETQYFGPGTRLLVL.

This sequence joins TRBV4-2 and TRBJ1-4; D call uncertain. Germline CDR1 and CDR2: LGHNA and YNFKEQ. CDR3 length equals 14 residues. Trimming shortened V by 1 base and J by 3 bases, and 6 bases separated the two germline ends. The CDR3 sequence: CASSQASANEKLFF. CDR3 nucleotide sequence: TGTGCCAGCAGCCAAGCCAGTGCTAATGAAAAACTGTTTTTT.

The CDR3 loop reads CASSITTGLDYGYTF. As DNA, the CDR3 is TGTGCCAGCAGTATAACAACAGGGTTGGACTATGGCTACACCTTC. The chain recombines TRBV7-9 with TRBJ1-2; TRBD1 might be the D (6 bases). The CDR3 is 15 residues long. The ends were cut back, 6 bases at V and 3 bases at J, with 17 bases in the middle. The germline gives CDR1 SEHNR, CDR2 FQNEAQ (reference sequence).

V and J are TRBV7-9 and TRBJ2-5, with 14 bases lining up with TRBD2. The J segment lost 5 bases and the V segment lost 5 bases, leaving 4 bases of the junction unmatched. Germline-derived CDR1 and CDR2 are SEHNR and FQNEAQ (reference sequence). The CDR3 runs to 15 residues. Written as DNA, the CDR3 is TGTGCCAGCAGCCCGGGACTAGCGGGAGTTGAGACCCAGTACTTC. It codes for CASSPGLAGVETQYF.

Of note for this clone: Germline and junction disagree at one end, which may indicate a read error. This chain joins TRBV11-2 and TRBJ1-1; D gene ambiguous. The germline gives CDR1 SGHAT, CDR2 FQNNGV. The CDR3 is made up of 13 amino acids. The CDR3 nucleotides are TGTGCCGGCAGCTTTTACATGAACACTGAAGCTTTCTTT. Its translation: CAGSFYMNTEAFF.

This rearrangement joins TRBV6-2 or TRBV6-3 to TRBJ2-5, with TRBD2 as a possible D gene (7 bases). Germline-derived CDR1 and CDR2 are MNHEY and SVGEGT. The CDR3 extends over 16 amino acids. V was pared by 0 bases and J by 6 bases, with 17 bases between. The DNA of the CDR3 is TGTGCCAGCAGTTACTCGAACGGGGGGCGCGGAAAGACCCAGTACTTC. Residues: CASSYSNGGRGKTQYF.

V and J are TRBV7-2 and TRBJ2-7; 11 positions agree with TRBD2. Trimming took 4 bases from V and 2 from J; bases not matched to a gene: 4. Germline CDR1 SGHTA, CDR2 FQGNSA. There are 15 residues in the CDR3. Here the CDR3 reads CASSSTSGGTYEQYF. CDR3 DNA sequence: TGTGCCAGCAGCTCCACTAGCGGGGGTACCTACGAGCAGTACTTC.

CDR3 bases: TGTGCCAGCAGGCTTGTAGGGGGGAACACTGAAGCTTTCTTT. It translates to CASRLVGGNTEAFF. The chain has TRBV2 and TRBJ1-1; a weak D match, TRBD1 (6 bases). The germline V gene has CDR1 SNHLY and CDR2 FYNNEI. Trimming removed 6 bases at V and 1 base at J, with 12 bases between. CDR3 length: 14 amino acids.

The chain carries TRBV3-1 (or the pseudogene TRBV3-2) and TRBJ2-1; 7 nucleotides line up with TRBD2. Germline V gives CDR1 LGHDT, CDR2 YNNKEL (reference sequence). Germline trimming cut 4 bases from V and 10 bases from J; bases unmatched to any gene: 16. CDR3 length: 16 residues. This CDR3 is CASSRPYGAGAGEQFF. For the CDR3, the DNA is TGTGCCAGCAGCCGACCATACGGGGCGGGAGCCGGAGAGCAGTTCTTC.

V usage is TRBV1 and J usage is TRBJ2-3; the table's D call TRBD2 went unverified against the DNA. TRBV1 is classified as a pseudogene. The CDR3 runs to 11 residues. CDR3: CTSKGGDTQYF. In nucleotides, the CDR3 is TGCACCAGCAAGGGAGGAGATACGCAGTATTTT.

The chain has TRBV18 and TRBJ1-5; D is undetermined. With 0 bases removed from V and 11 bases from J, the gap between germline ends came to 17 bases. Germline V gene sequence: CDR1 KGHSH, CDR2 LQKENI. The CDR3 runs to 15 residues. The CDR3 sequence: CASSPPAGSPRTQHF. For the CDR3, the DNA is TGTGCCAGCTCACCACCGGCCGGGTCCCCTCGGACCCAGCATTTT.

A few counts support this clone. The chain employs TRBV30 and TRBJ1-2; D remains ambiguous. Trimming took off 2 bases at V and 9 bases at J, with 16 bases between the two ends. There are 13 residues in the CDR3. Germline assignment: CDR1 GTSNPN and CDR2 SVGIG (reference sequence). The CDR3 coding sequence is TGTGCCTGGAGTACCGAGAGACGGGTGAGCTACACCTTC. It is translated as CAWSTERRVSYTF.

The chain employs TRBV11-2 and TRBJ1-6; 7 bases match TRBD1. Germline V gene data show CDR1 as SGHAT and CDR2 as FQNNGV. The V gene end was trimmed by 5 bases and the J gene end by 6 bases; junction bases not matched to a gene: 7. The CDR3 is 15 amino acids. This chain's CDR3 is CASSRRAGGNSPLHF. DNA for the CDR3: TGTGCCAGCAGCCGTAGGGCAGGGGGTAATTCACCCCTCCACTTT.

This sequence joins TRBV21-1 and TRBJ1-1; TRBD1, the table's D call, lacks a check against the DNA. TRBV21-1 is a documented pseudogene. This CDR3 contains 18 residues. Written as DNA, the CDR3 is TGTGCCAGCAGCAAAGGCCAGGGGGCGCGGAATACGGACACTGAAGCTTTCTTT. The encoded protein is CASSKGQGARNTDTEAFF.